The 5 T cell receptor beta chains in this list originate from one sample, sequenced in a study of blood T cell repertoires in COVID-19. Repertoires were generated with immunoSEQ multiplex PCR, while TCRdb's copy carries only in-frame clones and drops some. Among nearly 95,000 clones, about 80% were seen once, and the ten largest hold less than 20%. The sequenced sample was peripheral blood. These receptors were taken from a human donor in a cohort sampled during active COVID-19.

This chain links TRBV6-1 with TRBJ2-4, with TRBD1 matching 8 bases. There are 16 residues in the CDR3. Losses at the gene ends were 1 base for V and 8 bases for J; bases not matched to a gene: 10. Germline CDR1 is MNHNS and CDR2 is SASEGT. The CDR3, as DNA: TGTGCCAGCAGTGAAGGGTTGGGGCAGGGGGCCGACATTCAGTACTTC. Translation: CASSEGLGQGADIQYF.

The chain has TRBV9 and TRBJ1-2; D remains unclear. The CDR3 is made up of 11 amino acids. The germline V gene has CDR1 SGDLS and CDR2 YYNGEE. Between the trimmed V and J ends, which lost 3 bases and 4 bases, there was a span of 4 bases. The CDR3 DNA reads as TGTGCCAGCAGCGGTCTCTATGGCTACACCTTC. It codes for CASSGLYGYTF.

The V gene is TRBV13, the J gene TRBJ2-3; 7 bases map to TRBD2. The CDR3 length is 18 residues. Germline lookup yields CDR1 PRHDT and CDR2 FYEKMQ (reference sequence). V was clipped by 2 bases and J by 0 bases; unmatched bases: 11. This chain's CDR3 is CASSLRGVGRRSTDTQYF. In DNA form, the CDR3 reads TGTGCCAGCAGCTTACGGGGGGTAGGCCGTCGGAGCACAGATACGCAGTATTTT.

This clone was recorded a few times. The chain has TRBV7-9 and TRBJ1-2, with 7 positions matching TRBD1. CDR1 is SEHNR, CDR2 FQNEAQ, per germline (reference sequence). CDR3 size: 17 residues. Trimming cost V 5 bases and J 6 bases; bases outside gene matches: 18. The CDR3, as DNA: TGTGCCAGCAGCCTCACGGGGCCTACAGGGGAAGGGGATGGCTACACCTTC. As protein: CASSLTGPTGEGDGYTF.

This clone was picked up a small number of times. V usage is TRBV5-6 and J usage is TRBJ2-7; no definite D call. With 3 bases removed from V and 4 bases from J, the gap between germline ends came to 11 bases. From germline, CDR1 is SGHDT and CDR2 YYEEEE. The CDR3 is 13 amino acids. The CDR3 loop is CASSSDTLYEQYF. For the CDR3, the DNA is TGTGCCAGCAGCTCTGACACCTTATACGAGCAGTACTTC. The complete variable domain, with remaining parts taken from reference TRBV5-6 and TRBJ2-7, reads DAGVTQSPTHLIKTRGQQVTLRCSPKSGHDTVSWYQQALGQGPQFIFQYYEEEERQRGNFPDRFSGHQFPNYSSELNVNALLLGDSALYLCASSSDTLYEQYFGPGTRLTVT.